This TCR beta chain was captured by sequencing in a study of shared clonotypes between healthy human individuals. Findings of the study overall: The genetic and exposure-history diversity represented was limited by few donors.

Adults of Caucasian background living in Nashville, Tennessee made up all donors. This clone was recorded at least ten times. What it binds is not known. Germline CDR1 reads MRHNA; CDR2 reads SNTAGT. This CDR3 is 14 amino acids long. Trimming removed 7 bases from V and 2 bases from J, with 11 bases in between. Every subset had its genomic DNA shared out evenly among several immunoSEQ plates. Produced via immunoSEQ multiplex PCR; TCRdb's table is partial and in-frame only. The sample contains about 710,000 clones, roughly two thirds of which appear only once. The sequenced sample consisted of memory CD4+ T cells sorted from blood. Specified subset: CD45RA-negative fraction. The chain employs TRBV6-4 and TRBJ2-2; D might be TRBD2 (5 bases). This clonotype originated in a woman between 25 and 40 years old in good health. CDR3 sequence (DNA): TGTGCCAGCAAGGCTAGCAGAAACACCGGGGAGCTGTTTTTT. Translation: CASKASRNTGELFF.